This T cell receptor beta chain was sequenced for a study of blood T cell repertoires in COVID-19. Data came from immunoSEQ multiplex PCR; TCRdb stores just in-frame clones and leaves some out. The data contain 35,000 to 45,000 clones, around 87% of them seen just once; the ten biggest clones take up approximately 3%. In this sample, this clone turned up once. CDR1 is SGHVS, CDR2 FQNEAQ, per germline. This CDR3 spans 13 amino acids. Trimming removed 9 bases from V and 5 bases from J; junction bases left unmatched: 6. The sequenced sample consisted of peripheral blood. The TCR sequence derives from a man aged 45-65 years with active COVID-19. The gene calls are TRBV7-8 and TRBJ2-2, with TRBD2 matching 7 bases. CDR3 DNA sequence: TGTGCCAGTCAGCGGGATTGGACCGGGGAGCTGTTTTTT. Translated, it gives CASQRDWTGELFF.